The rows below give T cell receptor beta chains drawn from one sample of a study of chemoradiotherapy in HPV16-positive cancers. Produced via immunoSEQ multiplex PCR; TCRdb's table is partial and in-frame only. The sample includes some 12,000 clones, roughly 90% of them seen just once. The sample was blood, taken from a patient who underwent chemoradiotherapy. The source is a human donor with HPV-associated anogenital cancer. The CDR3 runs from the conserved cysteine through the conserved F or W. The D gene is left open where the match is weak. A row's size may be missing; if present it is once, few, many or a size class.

TGTGCCAGCAGCTTAAGGGGGGACACAGATACGCAGTATTTT,CASSLRGDTDTQYF,few,TRBJ2-3,NA,TRBV11-2
TGTGCCAGCAGCCAAGATAGCCGGGGGGCCTCTGGGGCCAACGTCCTGACTTTC,CASSQDSRGASGANVLTF,NA,TRBJ2-6,NA,TRBV4-2
TGTGCCTGGAGCTTTACTAGCGGGGGGGGCCAAGAGACCCAGTACTTC,CAWSFTSGGGQETQYF,NA,TRBJ2-5,TRBD2,TRBV30
TGTGCCAGCAGCCAAGATTTTCCCGACACGGGCTCTCGAGCTTTCTTT,CASSQDFPDTGSRAFF,NA,TRBJ1-1,NA,TRBV4-2
TGTGCCAGCAGCGTACGGACGGGGTTCTTGTCAGATACGCAGTATTTT,CASSVRTGFLSDTQYF,NA,TRBJ2-3,NA,TRBV9
TGTGCCAGCAGCGTCGGAGGGACTAGACAAGAGACCCAGTACTTC,CASSVGGTRQETQYF,NA,TRBJ2-5,TRBD2,TRBV9
TGTGCCAGCAGTCTTTGGCTTGCTAGCAATCAGCCCCAGCATTTT,CASSLWLASNQPQHF,NA,TRBJ1-5,NA,TRBV2
TGTGCCAGCAGACGAGGGACTGACTCCTACGAGCAGTACTTC,CASRRGTDSYEQYF,NA,TRBJ2-7,NA,TRBV7-2
TGTGCCAGCAGCGTTCAAGTATCCACAGATACGCAGTATTTT,CASSVQVSTDTQYF,NA,TRBJ2-3,NA,TRBV9
TGTGCCAGCAGCTCCCGACAGGGGGCTGGGGCCAACGTCCTGACTTTC,CASSSRQGAGANVLTF,NA,TRBJ2-6,TRBD1,TRBV11-3
TGTGCCGGGGGGGCACAAACCTCTGGGGCCAACGTCCTGACTTTC,CAGGAQTSGANVLTF,NA,TRBJ2-6,NA,TRBV6-1
TGTGCCAGCAGCTTGGAGGCAGGGACCTACGAGCAGTACTTC,CASSLEAGTYEQYF,once,TRBJ2-7,NA,TRBV5-4
TGTGCCAGTAGTATAGGGGGGGCGGAATTGAACACTGAAGCTTTCTTT,CASSIGGAELNTEAFF,NA,TRBJ1-1,NA,TRBV19
TGTGCCACCAGCAGACTTAGGACAGGGAGCAACTATGGCTACACCTTC,CATSRLRTGSNYGYTF,NA,TRBJ1-2,TRBD1,TRBV15
TGTGCCAGCAGCGTAGGCAGGGGGCTTGATCAGCCCCAGCATTTT,CASSVGRGLDQPQHF,NA,TRBJ1-5,TRBD1,TRBV7-6
TGTGCCACGGATCTAGCAGATACGCAGTATTTT,CATDLADTQYF,NA,TRBJ2-3,NA,TRBV19
TGTGCCAGCAGCCGTGGACTCGACAATGAGCAGTTCTTC,CASSRGLDNEQFF,NA,TRBJ2-1,NA,TRBV4-2
TGTGCCAGCAGTTACGGGACAGGGCTGGCCACTGAAGCTTTCTTT,CASSYGTGLATEAFF,NA,TRBJ1-1,TRBD1,TRBV5-6
TGTGCCTGCCTCGACAGGGAATTAGGCTACACCTTC,CACLDRELGYTF,NA,TRBJ1-2,TRBD1,TRBV7-8
TGTGCCAGCAGCCAACGGCAGGGCCCCCCAAACAATGAGCAGTTCTTC,CASSQRQGPPNNEQFF,NA,TRBJ2-1,NA,TRBV14
TGTGCCAGCAGTTATAAAGGGATGAACACCGGGGAGCTGTTTTTT,CASSYKGMNTGELFF,NA,TRBJ2-2,NA,TRBV6-6
TGTGCCAGCAGCCAAGATGGGACTCGCGGGGGGGGCCCAGGGTGGCATGAGCAGTTCTTC,CASSQDGTRGGGPGWHEQFF,NA,TRBJ2-1,TRBD2,TRBV14
TGTGCCAGTAGTACCTTGGGGGCAGGCGAGAACTATGGCTACACCTTC,CASSTLGAGENYGYTF,NA,TRBJ1-2,NA,TRBV19
TGTGCCAGCAGTTCACAGGGGGCGGGTGCTACAGATACGCAGTATTTT,CASSSQGAGATDTQYF,NA,TRBJ2-3,TRBD1,TRBV27
TGTGCCTGGAGTGTATGGGGGAGCAATCAGCCCCAGCATTTT,CAWSVWGSNQPQHF,NA,TRBJ1-5,NA,TRBV30
TGTGCCAGCAGCTTGGTAGCGGGGGTCTACAATGAGCAGTTCTTC,CASSLVAGVYNEQFF,NA,TRBJ2-1,TRBD2,TRBV5-4
TGTGCCAGCAGGGATAGCACAGATACGCAGTATTTT,CASRDSTDTQYF,NA,TRBJ2-3,NA,TRBV6-6
TGCAGTGCTTCAGGGGATGGCTACACCTTC,CSASGDGYTF,NA,TRBJ1-2,NA,TRBV20-1
TGTGCCAGTAGTAGTACAGTGAGAGGTACTGAAGCTTTCTTT,CASSSTVRGTEAFF,NA,TRBJ1-1,NA,TRBV19
TGTGCCAGCAGCTCTCGACAGGGGACAGGAGATACGCAGTATTTT,CASSSRQGTGDTQYF,few,TRBJ2-3,TRBD1,TRBV7-9
TGCGCCAGCAGCCAAGGTATCGGAACAAAACTGTTTTTT,CASSQGIGTKLFF,NA,TRBJ1-4,NA,TRBV4-1
TGTGCCAGCAGCTTGGGGATAAGAACGGGGGGAGGCTATGGCTACACCTTC,CASSLGIRTGGGYGYTF,NA,TRBJ1-2,NA,TRBV5-4
TGTGCCAGCAGCCAGCTAGCGGGGGGGCCCACCGGGGAGCTGTTTTTT,CASSQLAGGPTGELFF,NA,TRBJ2-2,TRBD2,TRBV5-6
TGTGCCAGCAGCCGTTTCGGGGAGTCTGGAAACACCATATATTTT,CASSRFGESGNTIYF,NA,TRBJ1-3,NA,TRBV5-4
TGTGCCAGCAGCTTAGTCAGCCTGAACACTGAAGCTTTCTTT,CASSLVSLNTEAFF,NA,TRBJ1-1,NA,TRBV11-3
TGTGCCAGCAGCAACTTGGTTGGGCAGTTCTTC,CASSNLVGQFF,NA,TRBJ2-1,NA,TRBV5-6
TGTGCCAGCAGCGGGGGACAGGGGGTGTCTAGTTCACCCCTCCACTTT,CASSGGQGVSSSPLHF,NA,TRBJ1-6,TRBD1,TRBV11-2
TGTGCCAGTACCTCCGGGACTAGCGGGGCCAATGAGCAGTTCTTC,CASTSGTSGANEQFF,NA,TRBJ2-1,TRBD2,TRBV19
TGTGCCAGCAGCTGGGGCGTCGGGATGGTCAGCTATGGCTACACCTTC,CASSWGVGMVSYGYTF,once,TRBJ1-2,NA,TRBV5-5
TGCAGTGCTAGAAACCTCGGGGCCCAGTACTTC,CSARNLGAQYF,NA,TRBJ2-5,NA,TRBV20-1
TGTGCCAGCAGCCGCTTCCTGGGCATGAACACTGAAGCTTTCTTT,CASSRFLGMNTEAFF,NA,TRBJ1-1,NA,TRBV11-2
TGTGCCAGCAGCTCCTTTGTCTATTCGGGGGACGGCTACACCTTC,CASSSFVYSGDGYTF,NA,TRBJ1-2,NA,TRBV7-2
TGTGCCAGTAGTATTCTTGTGGGTGACAGTGGGGGCACTGAAGCTTTCTTT,CASSILVGDSGGTEAFF,NA,TRBJ1-1,NA,TRBV19
TGCGCCAGCAGCCCAAGACAGGGGGTTGATCAGCCCCAGCATTTT,CASSPRQGVDQPQHF,NA,TRBJ1-5,TRBD1,TRBV4-1
TGCGCCAGCAGCCCCCGGACAGTTTCAGAGGGGACCCAGTACTTC,CASSPRTVSEGTQYF,NA,TRBJ2-5,NA,TRBV4-1
TGTGCCAGCAGCCAAGATAGAAGGACTAGCGGTTCCTACGAGCAGTACTTC,CASSQDRRTSGSYEQYF,NA,TRBJ2-7,TRBD2,TRBV4-2
TGTGCCAGCAGTGTTGACAGGGAGGGGAATGAAAAACTGTTTTTT,CASSVDREGNEKLFF,NA,TRBJ1-4,TRBD1,TRBV27
TGTGCCAGTAAGGGACAGGTCAATCAGCCCCAGCATTTT,CASKGQVNQPQHF,once,TRBJ1-5,TRBD1,TRBV2
TGTGCCAGCAGTGAAGGCCATGGCTACACCTTC,CASSEGHGYTF,NA,TRBJ1-2,NA,TRBV2
TGTGCCAGCAGTCGCGTGACCTCTGGAAACACCATATATTTT,CASSRVTSGNTIYF,once,TRBJ1-3,NA,TRBV25-1
TGTGCCAGCAGCTTAGGGACGGACCCGCGTAATTCACCCCTCCACTTT,CASSLGTDPRNSPLHF,NA,TRBJ1-6,NA,TRBV7-2
TGCAGTGCCCCCCGTTGGGAGACCCAGTACTTC,CSAPRWETQYF,NA,TRBJ2-5,NA,TRBV20-1
TGTGCCACCTCCAGGGATACCACCTACGAGCAGTACTTC,CATSRDTTYEQYF,few,TRBJ2-7,NA,TRBV15
TGTGCCAGCAGCTTAGGACGTACTGGAAACACCATATATTTT,CASSLGRTGNTIYF,once,TRBJ1-3,NA,TRBV7-9
TGTGCCAGCAGCTTCCCCCCTGAGGGGGACACTGAAGCTTTCTTT,CASSFPPEGDTEAFF,NA,TRBJ1-1,NA,TRBV7-6
TGTGCCAGTAGTATAGAGGCCGGGACAGCGGGAGGAAACACCATATATTTT,CASSIEAGTAGGNTIYF,NA,TRBJ1-3,TRBD1,TRBV19
TGTGCCAGCAGCTTAGGATCCCTCCCCGGGAGCCAAGAGACCCAGTACTTC,CASSLGSLPGSQETQYF,NA,TRBJ2-5,NA,TRBV7-9
TGTGCCAGCAGTGAAGAGGTCGGTACAGCTTCCTACGAGCAGTACTTC,CASSEEVGTASYEQYF,NA,TRBJ2-7,NA,TRBV6-1
TGTGCCAGCTCACCGGGAACAGATACGCAGTATTTT,CASSPGTDTQYF,NA,TRBJ2-3,NA,TRBV18